The 19 T cell receptor beta chains listed next were all sequenced from one sample in a study of spatial heterogeneity in lung cancer. The time point: blood at routine non-recurrence follow-up after resection. A single record per CDR3 protein comes from TCRdb applying MiXCR to the 5' RACE reads. The table shows some 43,000 distinct CDR3 sequences, with about 10% occurring only once. The starting material was PBMCs, obtained at follow-up. These receptors came from a female donor with early-stage non-small cell lung cancer.

The chain uses TRBV6-5 and TRBJ2-2; D not resolved. This CDR3 has 17 amino acids. The V end lost 0 bases, the J end lost 1 base, and 12 bases lay between the germline ends. Germline CDR1 reads MNHEY; CDR2 reads SVGAGI. The CDR3 DNA reads TGTGCCAGCAGTTACTCGAACGGACCTGTGAACACCGGGGAGCTGTTTTTT. Protein product: CASSYSNGPVNTGELFF.

This clonotype came up many times. The gene calls are TRBV11-2 and TRBJ2-7; 8 bases align to TRBD2. V shed 1 base and J 4 bases; nucleotides not matched to a gene: 6. Germline V gene lookup returns CDR1 SGHAT and CDR2 FQNNGV. This CDR3 comprises 15 residues. In DNA, the CDR3 is TGTGCCAGCAGCTTAGTTGCGGGGGGCCGGTACGAGCAGTACTTC. Residues: CASSLVAGGRYEQYF.

This clonotype showed up just a few times. J is TRBJ2-7 and V is TRBV9; 9 positions agree with TRBD1. Germline V CDR1 and CDR2: SGDLS, YYNGEE. This CDR3 has 16 amino acids. V dropped 0 bases and J dropped 2; count of bases not matched to a gene: 6. The CDR3 DNA is TGTGCCAGCAGCGTAGGGACAGGGGCTCTAACCTACGAGCAGTACTTC. It yields the protein CASSVGTGALTYEQYF.

This clonotype has a count of ten or more. V and J are TRBV6-2 or TRBV6-3 and TRBJ1-5; D remains unclear. V lost 6 bases and J 5 bases, leaving 8 bases between the germline ends. This CDR3 region has 12 residues. Germline values: CDR1 MNHEY, CDR2 SVGEGT. CDR3 residues: CASSSPDQPQHF. The CDR3 region has the DNA TGTGCCAGCAGCTCCCCTGATCAGCCCCAGCATTTT.

Comments on this clonotype: A much bigger clone sits one base away, suggesting this may be a read error. V gene TRBV5-5 combines with J gene TRBJ2-3; D is unresolved. The CDR3 is 12 residues long. Between the trimmed V and J ends, which lost 4 bases and 7 bases, there was a span of 10 bases. CDR1 is SGHKS and CDR2 is YYEKEE in the germline V gene (reference sequence). The CDR3 DNA is TGTGCCAGCAGCGTATTTAGGCATACGCAGTATTTT. Encoded protein: CASSVFRHTQYF.

The rearrangement uses TRBV6-2 or TRBV6-3 and TRBJ1-5; weak D call: TRBD1 (5 bases). CDR1 is MNHEY, CDR2 SVGEGT, per germline. V was pared by 0 bases and J by 0 bases, with 12 bases between. CDR3 length: 17 residues. CDR3 sequence (DNA): TGTGCCAGCAGTTACTCGGGGCAGGAAGATAGCAATCAGCCCCAGCATTTT. It translates to CASSYSGQEDSNQPQHF.

A few counts support this clonotype. The genes are TRBV19 and TRBJ1-5; 10 positions agree with TRBD1. The trim removed 6 bases at V and 4 bases at J, leaving 6 bases unmatched. The CDR3 extends over 15 amino acids. Germline V CDR1 and CDR2: LNHDA, SQIVND (reference sequence). CDR3 protein: CASSRWTGGNQPQHF. CDR3 bases: TGTGCCAGTAGCCGTTGGACAGGGGGTAATCAGCCCCAGCATTTT.

The table lists this clonotype with a few counts. J is TRBJ1-2 and V is TRBV6-6, with D uncertain. The CDR3 has 12 residues. The germline V gene encodes CDR1 MNHNY and CDR2 SVGAGI (reference sequence). Trimming removed 7 bases at V and 6 bases at J, with 12 bases between. The DNA for the CDR3 is TGTGCCAGCATGGTGGGAGGTGATGGCTACACCTTC. Translation gives CASMVGGDGYTF.

This clonotype has more than one count but fewer than ten. The chain employs TRBV7-9 and TRBJ2-5; D possibly matches TRBD1 or TRBD2 (5 bases each). Trimming removed 2 bases at V and 4 bases at J, with 8 bases between. Germline CDR1 is SEHNR and CDR2 is FQNEAQ (reference sequence). This CDR3 spans 13 amino acids. The CDR3, as DNA: TGTGCCAGCAGCTTATCAGGGACAGAGACCCAGTACTTC. The encoded protein is CASSLSGTETQYF.

This chain connects TRBV4-2 to TRBJ1-1; 8 nucleotides match TRBD1. The CDR3 length is 15 residues. The V segment lost 4 bases and the J segment 6 bases; nucleotides outside the gene matches: 10. Germline lookup yields CDR1 LGHNA and CDR2 YNFKEQ. The CDR3 loop reads CASSPFRGQGSEAFF. CDR3 in DNA: TGTGCCAGCAGCCCCTTCAGGGGGCAGGGGTCTGAAGCTTTCTTT.

The rearrangement joins TRBV5-6 to TRBJ1-5; D uncertain. The CDR3 spans 15 residues. Trimming took 1 base from V and 2 from J, leaving 10 bases between them. CDR1 SGHDT and CDR2 YYEEEE come from the germline V gene. CDR3 sequence (DNA): TGTGCCAGCAGCTTGTCGGGTCCAGGCAATCAGCCCCAGCATTTT. The encoded protein is CASSLSGPGNQPQHF. Based on the CDR3 plus reference TRBV5-6 and TRBJ1-5, the full variable domain is DAGVTQSPTHLIKTRGQQVTLRCSPKSGHDTVSWYQQALGQGPQFIFQYYEEEERQRGNFPDRFSGHQFPNYSSELNVNALLLGDSALYLCASSLSGPGNQPQHFGDGTRLSIL.

V is TRBV20-1 and J is TRBJ2-3; unclear D gene. This CDR3 comprises 14 residues. Germline V gives CDR1 DFQATT, CDR2 SNEGSKA (reference sequence). Trimming cost V 0 bases and J 2 bases, with 9 bases left between them. This CDR3 is CSARDLSPTDTQYF. The CDR3 DNA sequence: TGCAGTGCTAGAGATCTATCCCCCACAGATACGCAGTATTTT.

The J gene is TRBJ2-1, the V gene TRBV28; D is unclear. Germline lookup yields CDR1 MDHEN and CDR2 SYDVKM. V was trimmed by 3 bases and J by 5 bases, leaving 14 bases between them. The CDR3 runs 15 residues. This chain's CDR3 is CASSFRKGGNNEQFF. The CDR3 DNA follows: TGTGCCAGCAGTTTCCGGAAGGGTGGGAACAATGAGCAGTTCTTC.

The table lists this clonotype with many counts. The chain links TRBV21-1 to TRBJ2-2; the table's D call TRBD1 went unverified against the DNA. TRBV21-1 is a known pseudogene. CDR3 length: 16 amino acids. The CDR3 reads CASSKAGRGRTGELFF. The CDR3 coding sequence is TGTGCCAGCAGCAAAGCGGGAAGGGGGCGCACCGGGGAGCTGTTTTTT.

The CDR3 DNA reads TGTGCCAGCAGTTTATCCGGGACAAACCCCGTTGGCTACACCTTC. It yields the protein CASSLSGTNPVGYTF. The V gene is TRBV28, the J gene TRBJ1-2; D perhaps matches TRBD1 (6 bases). V was shortened by 1 base and J by 7 bases, with 16 bases between the two germline ends. This CDR3 region has 15 residues. The germline gives CDR1 MDHEN, CDR2 SYDVKM.

This clonotype has only a few counts. This may arise from a read error, as a much more abundant clone is one base away. V is TRBV7-3 and J is TRBJ2-5, with D unresolved. V was pared by 3 bases and J by 0 bases, with 2 bases between. CDR1 and CDR2 from the germline V gene are SGHTA and FQGTGA. The CDR3 contains 12 residues. Here the CDR3 reads CASSLYQETQYF. CDR3 coding DNA: TGTGCCAGCAGCTTGTACCAAGAGACCCAGTACTTC. Full variable domain (outside the CDR3, taken from reference TRBV7-3 and TRBJ2-5): GAGVSQTPSNKVTEKGKYVELRCDPISGHTALYWYRQSLGQGPEFLIYFQGTGAADDSGLPNDRFFAVRPEGSVSTLKIQRTERGDSAVYLCASSLYQETQYFGPGTRLLVL.

The chain carries TRBV3-1 and TRBJ2-3, with 11 bases that match TRBD2. The CDR3 totals 17 residues. V trimming: 3 bases; J trimming: 4 bases; junction bases outside the gene matches: 9. Germline CDR1 reads LGHDT; CDR2 reads YNNKEL (reference sequence). CDR3 region: CASSQEKTSGIADTQYF. The CDR3 coding sequence is TGTGCCAGCAGCCAGGAGAAGACTAGCGGGATCGCAGATACGCAGTATTTT.

This clonotype was detected ten times or more. The rearrangement links TRBV7-2 to TRBJ2-3, with 9 bases lining up with TRBD1. This CDR3 has 16 amino acids. The V segment lost 1 base and the J segment 5 bases; nucleotides outside the gene matches: 7. The V gene's germline CDR1 is SGHTA and CDR2 FQGNSA. CDR3 loop: CASSLGGQGRGDTQYF. The CDR3, as DNA: TGTGCCAGCAGCTTAGGGGGACAGGGCAGGGGAGATACGCAGTATTTT.

Ten or more counts support this clonotype. The CDR3 DNA is TGCGCCAGCAGCTTGGAGGGGAGCGGCTACACCTTC. It codes for CASSLEGSGYTF. This chain links TRBV5-1 with TRBJ1-2, with D possibly matching TRBD1 (5 bases). Trimming stripped 0 bases from V and 8 bases from J, with 8 bases between. The germline CDR1 and CDR2 sequences are SGHRS and YFSETQ. The CDR3 runs to 12 residues.